This T cell receptor beta chain originates from a study of OX40 agonist ivuxolimab in advanced cancers. About the research overall: Patients took ivuxolimab, an agonistic anti-OX40 (CD134) antibody. One hepatocellular carcinoma and a couple of cutaneous melanoma patients partially responded. Therapy given before enrollment (anti-PD-1, anti-PD-L1 or anti-CTLA-4) was allowed, and 35% to 45% had some. Broader study findings: Averaging showed that CD8+ T cells had more expanded clones than CD4+ did.

The table came from immunoSEQ multiplex PCR; TCRdb's copy has only in-frame clones and leaves some out. The sample records 76,000 or so clones, around nine tenths being singletons. This clone was recorded once. Its specificity is not known. This CDR3 is built from 13 residues. The ends lost 3 bases at V and 9 bases at J; junction bases unmatched: 1. The germline V gene has CDR1 SGHAT and CDR2 FQNNGV. This receptor was taken from an adult with an advanced solid tumor such as melanoma, head and neck, liver or kidney cancer. The chain carries TRBV11-2 and TRBJ1-6, with 8 bases lining up with TRBD1. Sequences were derived from CD4+ or CD8+ T cells sorted from blood, sampled in a trial of the OX40 agonist ivuxolimab. CDR3 residues: CASSFDRGSPLHF. CDR3 bases: TGTGCCAGCAGCTTTGACAGGGGTTCACCCCTCCACTTT. Full variable domain (missing parts from reference TRBV11-2 and TRBJ1-6): EAGVAQSPRYKIIEKRQSVAFWCNPISGHATLYWYQQILGQGPKLLIQFQNNGVVDDSQLPKDRFSAERLKGVDSTLKIQPAKLEDSAVYLCASSFDRGSPLHFGNGTRLTVT.